Below are 25 T cell receptor beta chains sequenced from a single sample in a study of shared clonotypes between healthy human individuals. The repertoire was sequenced with immunoSEQ multiplex PCR; TCRdb's copy has only in-frame clones and lacks some. The sample includes about 700,000 clones, roughly 94% seen only once; the top ten take 24%. CD45RO-negative cells were positively selected for CCR7, leaving out terminally differentiated effector memory CD45RA+ cells. Material for sequencing was naive CD8+ T cells sorted from blood. The receptors were sampled from a man under 40 in good health.

V usage is TRBV5-6 and J usage is TRBJ1-2, with D tentatively TRBD1 (5 bases). Germline V gene lookup returns CDR1 SGHDT and CDR2 YYEEEE. V was cut by 4 bases and J by 7 bases, with 11 bases left in between. This CDR3 spans 12 amino acids. Here the CDR3 DNA reads TGTGCCAGCAGCCCGACACAGGTTGGCTACACCTTC. Its translation is CASSPTQVGYTF.

Remarks on this clone: This may come from a read error, since a much larger clone is one base off. V and J are TRBV11-2 and TRBJ1-5, with unresolved D. Germline assignment: CDR1 SGHAT and CDR2 FQNNGV. This CDR3 region has 13 residues. Trimming removed 6 bases from V and 0 bases from J, with 6 bases in between. Here the CDR3 DNA reads TGTGCCAGCAGTGAGTATAGCAATCAGCCCCAGCATTTT. It translates to CASSEYSNQPQHF. Full variable domain (remainder filled in from reference TRBV11-2 and TRBJ1-5): EAGVAQSPRYKIIEKRQSVAFWCNPISGHATLYWYQQILGQGPKLLIQFQNNGVVDDSQLPKDRFSAERLKGVDSTLKIQPAKLEDSAVYLCASSEYSNQPQHFGDGTRLSIL.

As concerns this clone: In the same sample, other DNA sequences code for this CDR3. V and J are TRBV27 and TRBJ2-7; possibly TRBD1 for D (5 bases). V lost 5 bases to trimming and J lost 1 base, with 15 bases between them. Germline V lookup: CDR1 MNHEY, CDR2 SMNVEV (reference sequence). The CDR3 covers 15 residues. CDR3 in amino acids: CASSPGQGPSYEQYF. As DNA, the CDR3 is TGTGCCAGCAGTCCCGGGCAGGGCCCTTCCTACGAGCAGTACTTC.

This clone appeared a single time. The chain carries TRBV7-3 and TRBJ2-7, with D unresolved. The V gene lost 5 bases and the J gene lost 4 bases, with 6 bases spanning the gap. The CDR3 covers 11 residues. The germline CDR1 and CDR2 sequences are SGHTA and FQGTGA. Here the CDR3 DNA reads TGTGCCAGCAGCCACGGGTACGAGCAGTACTTC. Protein sequence: CASSHGYEQYF.

This chain joins TRBV9 and TRBJ1-3; 7 nucleotides align to TRBD1. Trimming took 0 bases from V and 0 from J; bases not matched to a gene: 3. Germline V gives CDR1 SGDLS, CDR2 YYNGEE. The CDR3 has 16 amino acids. The chain's CDR3 is CASSVVGDSSGNTIYF. DNA of the CDR3: TGTGCCAGCAGCGTAGTAGGGGACAGCTCTGGAAACACCATATATTTT.

This rearrangement joins TRBV28 to TRBJ2-3; perhaps TRBD1 as D (5 bases). Germline lookup yields CDR1 MDHEN and CDR2 SYDVKM. This CDR3 spans 12 amino acids. With 2 bases removed from V and 5 bases from J, the gap between germline ends came to 5 bases. This CDR3 reads CASSLRGDTQYF. The CDR3 DNA reads as TGTGCCAGCAGTTTAAGGGGAGATACGCAGTATTTT.

The J gene is TRBJ2-1, the V gene TRBV27, with TRBD2 identical over 11 bases. The CDR3 totals 14 residues. Germline values: CDR1 MNHEY, CDR2 SMNVEV (reference sequence). V was pared by 7 bases and J by 7 bases, with 6 bases of the junction left unmatched. CDR3 sequence reads: CASKIAGGPNEQFF. CDR3 sequence (DNA): TGTGCCAGCAAAATAGCGGGAGGGCCGAATGAGCAGTTCTTC.

This chain links TRBV5-1 with TRBJ2-2; TRBD1 aligns across 8 bases. Germline trimming cut 3 bases from V and 0 bases from J; bases unmatched to any gene: 1. The CDR3 loop spans 15 amino acids. CDR1 and CDR2 (germline): SGHRS, YFSETQ. The CDR3 spells CASSYRGTNTGELFF. The DNA for the CDR3 is TGCGCCAGCAGCTACAGGGGGACGAACACCGGGGAGCTGTTTTTT.

The rearrangement links TRBV5-1 to TRBJ1-2; 7 bases align to TRBD1. Germline CDR1 reads SGHRS; CDR2 reads YFSETQ. J was trimmed by 5 bases and V by 4 bases; bases with no gene match: 2. This CDR3 has 12 residues. CDR3 region: CASSETGYGYTF. The CDR3 region has the DNA TGCGCCAGCAGCGAGACAGGGTATGGCTACACCTTC.

This clone was recorded only once. The chain's CDR3 is CAQDGKNHYEQYF. The CDR3 DNA reads as TGTGCACAAGACGGGAAAAACCATTACGAGCAGTACTTC. This chain uses TRBV30 with TRBJ2-7, with D possibly TRBD2 on 5 matching bases. Germline lookup yields CDR1 GTSNPN and CDR2 SVGIG (reference sequence). The CDR3 runs to 13 residues.

The V and J genes are TRBV28 and TRBJ2-1; D perhaps matches TRBD1 (5 bases). The CDR3 is made up of 11 amino acids. The germline V gene encodes CDR1 MDHEN and CDR2 SYDVKM. V dropped 3 bases and J dropped 16 bases, with 13 bases sitting between them. The CDR3 protein is CASSLDMVLFF. Written as DNA, the CDR3 is TGTGCCAGCAGTTTGGACATGGTTCTATTCTTC.

The J gene is TRBJ2-3, the V gene TRBV6-5; possibly TRBD2 for D (6 bases). The CDR3 is 15 residues long. Between the trimmed V and J ends, which lost 0 bases and 0 bases, there was a span of 7 bases. Per the germline V gene, CDR1 is MNHEY and CDR2 is SVGAGI. Written as DNA, the CDR3 is TGTGCCAGCAGTTACTCGGGGACTAGCACAGATACGCAGTATTTT. Protein sequence: CASSYSGTSTDTQYF.

Here the CDR3 DNA reads TGTGCCAGCAGTTTCATGGCATCCTACGAGCAGTACTTC. Its translation is CASSFMASYEQYF. The chain combines TRBV27 with TRBJ2-7; D unclear. In germline, CDR1 is MNHEY, CDR2 SMNVEV (reference sequence). This CDR3 is built from 13 residues. Trimming shortened V by 3 bases and J by 1 base, and 7 bases separated the two germline ends.

The chain couples TRBV14 to TRBJ1-1, with D possibly being TRBD1 (5 bases). Germline CDR1 is SGHDN and CDR2 is FVKESK. This CDR3 is built from 20 residues. Trimming left V 1 base short and J 4 bases short, with 28 bases between. CDR3 sequence (DNA): TGTGCCAGCAGCCAAGGCTCTTGGGGAGGGGATGGACGGTACGGCACTGAAGCTTTCTTT. This encodes CASSQGSWGGDGRYGTEAFF.

V usage is TRBV7-8 and J usage is TRBJ2-5; 9 bases are a match to TRBD1. The ends lost 2 bases at V and 5 bases at J; junction bases unmatched: 9. CDR3 length equals 16 residues. Germline V gene lookup returns CDR1 SGHVS and CDR2 FQNEAQ. CDR3 loop: CASSLRGQGTLETQYF. As DNA, the CDR3 is TGTGCCAGCAGCTTACGGGGACAGGGAACCTTGGAGACCCAGTACTTC.

This chain links TRBV5-1 with TRBJ2-1, with D perhaps matching TRBD2 (5 bases). The germline V gene has CDR1 SGHRS and CDR2 YFSETQ. The CDR3 has 13 residues. V gave up 1 base and J gave up 9 bases, with 11 bases separating them. CDR3 loop: CASSLLAVGEQFF. DNA for the CDR3: TGCGCCAGCAGCTTGCTAGCTGTCGGTGAGCAGTTCTTC.

This chain uses TRBV5-6 with TRBJ2-1; 7 positions match TRBD1. Trimming took 4 bases from V and 5 from J; bases not matched to a gene: 9. The CDR3 sequence is 15 residues long. Looked up from germline, CDR1 is SGHDT and CDR2 is YYEEEE. Here the CDR3 DNA reads TGTGCCAGCAGCCCAGGCCAGGGGGACCACAATGAGCAGTTCTTC. It is translated as CASSPGQGDHNEQFF.

V is TRBV6-5 and J is TRBJ2-5; D may match TRBD1 or TRBD2 (5 bases each). Germline V gives CDR1 MNHEY, CDR2 SVGAGI. V gave up 5 bases and J gave up 5 bases, with 18 bases separating them. This CDR3 region has 15 residues. The CDR3 loop reads CASSGTVGKAETQYF. CDR3 nucleotides: TGTGCCAGCAGTGGGACCGTGGGGAAGGCGGAGACCCAGTACTTC.

The rearrangement joins TRBV7-7 to TRBJ2-2; 12 nucleotides agree with TRBD2. The CDR3 spans 17 residues. V lost 5 bases to trimming and J lost 7 bases; unmatched junction nucleotides: 11. The germline gives CDR1 SSHAT, CDR2 FNYEAQ (reference sequence). The CDR3 loop is CASSRELAGGHDGELFF. In nucleotides, the CDR3 is TGTGCCAGCAGCCGAGAACTAGCGGGAGGACATGACGGGGAGCTGTTTTTT.

The chain is built from TRBV11-2 and TRBJ2-1; D may be TRBD2 (6 bases). The V end lost 4 bases, the J end lost 8 bases, and 24 bases lay between the germline ends. Germline V gene lookup returns CDR1 SGHAT and CDR2 FQNNGV. This CDR3 comprises 17 residues. The chain's CDR3 is CASSSAPGPRLEDEQFF. The CDR3 region has the DNA TGTGCCAGCAGCTCAGCGCCGGGCCCGAGACTAGAGGATGAGCAGTTCTTC. Full variable domain (remainder filled in from reference TRBV11-2 and TRBJ2-1): EAGVAQSPRYKIIEKRQSVAFWCNPISGHATLYWYQQILGQGPKLLIQFQNNGVVDDSQLPKDRFSAERLKGVDSTLKIQPAKLEDSAVYLCASSSAPGPRLEDEQFFGPGTRLTVL.

This rearrangement joins TRBV7-9 to TRBJ2-3; TRBD1 matches 10 bases. This CDR3 has 18 amino acids. In germline, CDR1 is SEHNR, CDR2 FQNEAQ (reference sequence). Losses at the gene ends were 0 bases for V and 2 bases for J; bases not matched to a gene: 8. CDR3 protein: CASSLASEGQGHTDTQYF. For the CDR3, the DNA is TGTGCCAGCAGCTTAGCGTCGGAGGGACAGGGGCACACAGATACGCAGTATTTT.

This chain connects TRBV14 to TRBJ2-2; D gene uncertain. Germline CDR1 reads SGHDN; CDR2 reads FVKESK. V was pared by 6 bases and J by 6 bases, with 17 bases between. The CDR3 consists of 15 residues. The chain's CDR3 is CASSGPQESSGELFF. Written as DNA, the CDR3 is TGTGCCAGCAGTGGCCCCCAGGAGTCGTCCGGGGAGCTGTTTTTT.

The rearrangement uses TRBV28 and TRBJ2-6; D is uncertain. The ends were cut back, 10 bases at V and 0 bases at J, with 1 base in the middle. The CDR3 spans 11 residues. CDR1 and CDR2 from the germline V gene are MDHEN and SYDVKM. The DNA of the CDR3 is TGTGCCACCTCTGGGGCCAACGTCCTGACTTTC. Translated: CATSGANVLTF.

The chain links TRBV7-9 to TRBJ2-1; a weak D match, TRBD2 (6 bases). The germline V and J ends were trimmed by 5 bases and 9 bases, with 17 bases remaining between them. The V gene's germline CDR1 is SEHNR and CDR2 FQNEAQ (reference sequence). The CDR3 loop spans 14 amino acids. CDR3 sequence reads: CASSETTGVGEQFF. DNA for the CDR3: TGTGCCAGCAGCGAAACCACGGGAGTAGGTGAGCAGTTCTTC.

This chain uses TRBV4-3 with TRBJ2-7; 10 nucleotides align to TRBD1. V lost 3 bases and J lost 5; bases outside the gene matches: 7. Germline V gene sequence: CDR1 LGHNA, CDR2 YSLEER. This CDR3 comprises 15 residues. The CDR3 DNA reads TGCGCCAGCAGCCAGGACAGGGGGACGGGAAACGAGCAGTACTTC. It yields the protein CASSQDRGTGNEQYF.